This T cell receptor beta chain emerged from a study of human T cells and chemical hapten exposure (dated by TCRdb to the early 2020s). General notes on the study: For sensitization, 2% DPC in acetone was applied to a 2 cm by 2 cm area of upper inner arm skin. Throughout the approximately 23-week study period, patients were also given weekly therapeutic DPC doses on the scalp. Patch testing was done on the upper back using Finn chambers containing 0.01% DPC, and results were scored after 6 days according to International Contact Dermatitis Research Group standards. Alopecia areata with under or over 50% scalp involvement, alopecia totalis and alopecia universalis were represented in the patient cohort, which was mostly female. Libraries were pooled for sequencing, and variation in per-sample TCR yields was attributed mainly to small differences in library volumes within the pool. In alopecia patients, the study followed how the peripheral blood TCR repertoire changed in vivo over primary and secondary sensitization to diphenylcyclopropenone (DPC), a hapten. Blood samples were taken from patients before sensitization (week 0) and at 2, 6 and about 24 weeks after DPC sensitization. For TCR sequencing, blood came from over 25 alopecia patients at anywhere from one to four time points (pre-sensitization, 2, 6 and 24 weeks). Each blood RNA sample was used to sequence both TCR alpha and TCR beta chains.

Ten or more counts support this clonotype. The antigen this receptor binds is unknown. The input lacks base qualities; no much larger clone sits a single base away. This specimen's time point label, per the study, means: patch test 3, about 24 weeks after DPC sensitization. The treatment or condition label for this specimen denotes: therapeutic diphenylcyclopropenone sensitization with weekly scalp DPC. Total RNA was isolated from unfractionated whole blood collected in Tempus Blood RNA tubes. Blood at each patch-test visit was drawn before the patch test was applied. Eligible patients were aged 18 to 70, diagnosed with alopecia, deemed suitable for DPC therapy, and excluded if pregnant. Receptor amplification or capture employed RACE. Sequencing instrument: NextSeq 500. Library preparation attached unique molecular identifiers to individual cDNA molecules for quantitative, reproducible TCR counting. Concerning the study's data processing: Samples had a median of approximately 96,000 TCRs, with a range from roughly 23,224 to 750,000. V, J and CDR3 annotation of the TCR reads was carried out using the Decombinator software suite. For PS versus PT1 abundance plots, all samples were subsampled to the same number of TCRs (28,000). Expanded TCRs were defined as absent before sensitization and observed at least eight times at the 2-week time point. In-frame beta chains were kept once TCRdb had trimmed the public reads at Q25 with fastp and called clones with MiXCR. Rows are unified per CDR3 protein, each entry keeping the most common DNA and genes. TCRdb, not the authors, supplied the V and J calls. The sample table holds 38,000 or so distinct CDR3 sequences, of which around 9.5% were seen once. The ten largest clones take up 26% of the sample.

Results and caveats for the whole study, not just this receptor: All patients had alopecia, a presumed autoimmune disease, so their immune response might differ from that of healthy individuals. Patch test score was positively correlated with the number of PT1 expanded TCRs, with significance at thresholds 8, 16 and 32 but not at 4. Repeated subsampling changed both the strength of the expansion versus patch-test correlation and the threshold at which the correlation became significant. Significantly more large CDR3 similarity clusters were formed by expanded TCRs than by pre-sensitization or healthy control sets, consistent with antigen-driven responses. DPC sensitization did not change the number of TCRs with a frequency above 1 in 1000, and there was no evidence of changes in global repertoire structure.

This TCR came from a man aged 50-60 years with alopecia areata. Some clones in this sample may be carry-over from other donors' samples. Sample: whole blood, taken in connection with sensitization to the hapten diphenylcyclopropenone (DPC).

The sequenced DNA: TGCAGTGCTAGCCCCGGACAGGGTTCCTATAATTCACCCCTCCACTTT. Its translation is CSASPGQGSYNSPLHF. Recombination connected TRBV20-1 to TRBJ1-6; 8 of the junction bases match TRBD1. CDR1 is given as DFQATT and CDR2 as SNEGSKA, both from the germline V gene (reference sequence). V trim: 3 bases; J trim: 1 base; unmatched bases: 5. Reading from cysteine to phenylalanine, the CDR3 counts 16 amino acids. The entry retains the CDR3 DNA only, 48 bases that are in frame from base 1.